A selection of T cell receptor beta chains follows, all from one sample in a study of shared clonotypes between healthy human individuals. Data came from immunoSEQ multiplex PCR; TCRdb stores just in-frame clones and leaves some out. Here the sample spans fewer than 600,000 clones, 75% to 85% being singletons. What was sequenced was PBMCs. These receptors all stem from a woman in her 40s in good health. Some clones in this sample may be carry-over from other donors' samples. CDR3s include the opening cysteine and the closing phenylalanine or tryptophan. The D gene is left open where the match is weak.

V: TRBV28; D: TRBD1; J: TRBJ1-4; CDR3: CASSLGTGSEKLFF
V: TRBV18; D: TRBD1; J: TRBJ2-7; CDR3: CASSPPGTGFYEQYF
V: TRBV28; D: NA; J: TRBJ1-2; CDR3: CASSLSGADGYTF
V: TRBV11-2; D: NA; J: TRBJ2-1; CDR3: CASGLARNNEQFF
V: TRBV29-1; D: NA; J: TRBJ2-3; CDR3: CSARGYTDTQYF
V: TRBV7-3; D: NA; J: TRBJ2-7; CDR3: CASSLNGGSSYEQYF
V: TRBV5-4; D: TRBD1; J: TRBJ2-7; CDR3: CASSHGQGAYEQYF
V: TRBV10-3; D: TRBD1; J: TRBJ2-7; CDR3: CASTRDSVTYEQYF
V: TRBV4-2; D: NA; J: TRBJ2-5; CDR3: CASSQDGNLRGETQYF
V: TRBV7-2; D: NA; J: TRBJ2-6; CDR3: CASRTARAGANVLTF
V: TRBV13; D: NA; J: TRBJ2-3; CDR3: CASSLKRGDTQYF